The 31 T cell receptor beta chains listed next were all sequenced from one sample in a study of blood T cells in healthy people across ages. Sample-barcoded 5' priming and a J-beta primer mix drove a second PCR of roughly 7 to 11 cycles. MiXCR was run by TCRdb on the 5' RACE reads, yielding one entry per CDR3 protein. The data show about 1 million distinct CDR3 sequences, 35% to 55% seen once. Sequencing was performed on blood. The receptors shown here come from a woman aged 60-70 years in good health.

A few counts support this clonotype. Possible read error: a much larger clone is one base away. J is TRBJ2-5 and V is TRBV6-5; 7 nucleotides line up with TRBD1. V lost 5 bases and J lost 3; bases outside the gene matches: 3. The CDR3 runs to 13 residues. The germline gives CDR1 MNHEY, CDR2 SVGAGI. In DNA form, the CDR3 reads TGTGCCAGCAGTCACGGGACAGAAGAGACCCAGTACTTC. Amino acids: CASSHGTEETQYF.

The chain has TRBV20-1 and TRBJ2-1, with a weak D call TRBD1 (6 bases). The CDR3 has 16 residues. The V gene's germline CDR1 is DFQATT and CDR2 SNEGSKA (reference sequence). Trimming stripped 3 bases from V and 5 bases from J, with 20 bases between. CDR3 nucleotides: TGCAGTGCTAGTGTACCAGGGGAACCCCCGAACAATGAGCAGTTCTTC. Translating gives CSASVPGEPPNNEQFF.

The count of this clonotype is one. V is TRBV4-2 and J is TRBJ2-7; 7 bases are a match to TRBD2. There are 15 residues in the CDR3. CDR1 is LGHNA and CDR2 is YNFKEQ in the germline V gene. The V gene end was trimmed by 2 bases and the J gene end by 0 bases; junction bases not matched to a gene: 4. CDR3 bases: TGTGCCAGCAGCCAATGGAGGGAGGGCTCCTACGAGCAGTACTTC. It codes for CASSQWREGSYEQYF.

The V and J genes are TRBV7-2 and TRBJ2-1, with TRBD2 matching over 12 bases. J gave up 9 bases and V 5 bases, and 5 bases lay outside the gene matches. The CDR3 loop spans 14 amino acids. Looked up from germline, CDR1 is SGHTA and CDR2 is FQGNSA. The CDR3 here is CASSRLAGASEQFF. The CDR3 DNA reads as TGTGCCAGCAGCAGACTAGCGGGAGCAAGTGAGCAGTTCTTC.

This chain connects TRBV5-1 to TRBJ2-7; tentatively, D is TRBD1 (7 bases). CDR3 size: 17 residues. The germline gives CDR1 SGHRS, CDR2 YFSETQ. V lost 4 bases and J lost 1, with 21 bases in between. CDR3 region: CASSPGGTAINSYEQYF. In nucleotides, the CDR3 is TGCGCCAGCAGCCCAGGGGGGACAGCTATTAATTCCTACGAGCAGTACTTC. Together with reference TRBV5-1 and TRBJ2-7, the CDR3 gives the full variable domain: KAGVTQTPRYLIKTRGQQVTLSCSPISGHRSVSWYQQTPGQGLQFLFEYFSETQRNKGNFPGRFSGRQFSNSRSEMNVSTLELGDSALYLCASSPGGTAINSYEQYFGPGTRLTVT.

The table lists this clonotype with a few counts. The chain employs TRBV15 and TRBJ2-1; 7 nucleotides agree with TRBD1. Germline trimming cut 9 bases from V and 4 bases from J; bases unmatched to any gene: 12. CDR3 length: 15 residues. The germline CDR1 and CDR2 sequences are LNHNV and YYDKDF (reference sequence). The CDR3 DNA reads as TGTGCCACTCGGGACCGGGACAGAGTTTACAATGAGCAGTTCTTC. It codes for CATRDRDRVYNEQFF.

This clonotype was seen more than once but under ten times. The J gene is TRBJ2-3, the V gene TRBV6-5; TRBD2 matches 11 bases. Trimming cost V 4 bases and J 5 bases; bases outside gene matches: 11. Per the germline V gene, CDR1 is MNHEY and CDR2 is SVGAGI. This CDR3 has 17 amino acids. The CDR3 sequence: CASSSFSLAGVRDTQYF. Here the CDR3 DNA reads TGTGCCAGCAGTTCTTTCTCACTAGCGGGAGTTCGAGATACGCAGTATTTT.

The V gene is TRBV20-1, the J gene TRBJ2-3; TRBD2 aligns across 10 bases. CDR1 is DFQATT and CDR2 is SNEGSKA in the germline V gene (reference sequence). With 0 bases clipped from V and 2 bases from J, the junction kept 8 bases outside the gene matches. This CDR3 contains 17 residues. The CDR3 sequence: CSARDAKLAGTTDTQYF. DNA for the CDR3: TGCAGTGCTAGAGACGCGAAACTAGCGGGAACCACAGATACGCAGTATTTT.

In this sample, this clonotype turned up a few times. The chain joins TRBV4-2 to TRBJ2-1; the D gene is possibly TRBD1 (5 bases). The V end lost 4 bases, the J end lost 0 bases, and 16 bases lay between the germline ends. CDR3 length: 17 residues. CDR1 LGHNA and CDR2 YNFKEQ come from the germline V gene. The CDR3 nucleotides are TGTGCCAGCAGCCCGGTAAGGGGCGGATCCTCCTACAATGAGCAGTTCTTC. Translated: CASSPVRGGSSYNEQFF.

V usage is TRBV6-1 and J usage is TRBJ1-1; D is possibly TRBD1 (5 bases). The CDR3 totals 11 residues. V lost 3 bases to trimming and J lost 8 bases, with 7 bases between them. The germline gives CDR1 MNHNS, CDR2 SASEGT. CDR3 protein: CASSERTEAFF. Written as DNA, the CDR3 is TGTGCCAGCAGTGAGAGGACAGAAGCTTTCTTT.

This clonotype was observed many times. The rearrangement links TRBV12-3 or TRBV12-4 to TRBJ2-5; D not certain. With 2 bases removed from V and 3 bases from J, the gap between germline ends came to 4 bases. This CDR3 has 12 residues. CDR3 bases: TGTGCCAGCAGTTTAAGGAAAGAGACCCAGTACTTC. It specifies CASSLRKETQYF.

This chain joins TRBV11-1 and TRBJ1-2; unclear D gene. The CDR3 contains 14 residues. The germline CDR1 and CDR2 sequences are SGHAT and FQDESV (reference sequence). Trimming shortened V by 0 bases and J by 7 bases, and 12 bases separated the two germline ends. The CDR3 DNA follows: TGTGCCAGCAGCTTAGCGCGGCAGGAGAGTGGCTACACCTTC. This codes for CASSLARQESGYTF.

V usage is TRBV6-2 or TRBV6-3 and J usage is TRBJ2-3; D is ambiguous. V was cut by 3 bases and J by 6 bases, with 13 bases left in between. This CDR3 region has 14 residues. The germline V gene has CDR1 MNHEY and CDR2 SVGEGT. The CDR3 is CASSYSSPRDTQYF. CDR3 DNA: TGTGCCAGCAGTTATTCTAGTCCCAGGGATACGCAGTATTTT.

In this sample, this clonotype turned up a few times. V is TRBV6-5 and J is TRBJ1-4, with D perhaps TRBD1 (6 bases). The CDR3 runs to 13 residues. The V end was cut by 6 bases, the J end by 6 bases, with 11 bases between. Germline assignment: CDR1 MNHEY and CDR2 SVGAGI. CDR3 bases: TGTGCCAGCAGGCCAGGGGATCATGAAAAACTGTTTTTT. It codes for CASRPGDHEKLFF.

This clonotype was seen only a few times. The J gene is TRBJ2-3, the V gene TRBV7-8, with 8 bases aligning to TRBD1. V was pared by 1 base and J by 2 bases, with 8 bases of the junction left unmatched. This CDR3 region has 17 residues. The germline V gene encodes CDR1 SGHVS and CDR2 FQNEAQ. The CDR3 reads CASSLGVTGGNTDTQYF. CDR3 nucleotide sequence: TGTGCCAGCAGCTTAGGGGTCACAGGGGGGAACACAGATACGCAGTATTTT.

The CDR3 DNA reads TGTGCCATCAGCGATCTCGGACTAGCCCTCAATGAGCAGTACTTC. This codes for CAISDLGLALNEQYF. The chain uses TRBV10-3 and TRBJ2-7, with 8 nucleotides matching TRBD2. The germline CDR1 and CDR2 sequences are ENHRY and SYGVKD. Trimming cost V 6 bases and J 7 bases; bases outside gene matches: 14. This CDR3 is built from 15 residues.

This chain uses TRBV2 with TRBJ1-5, with D perhaps matching TRBD1 (5 bases). Germline lookup yields CDR1 SNHLY and CDR2 FYNNEI. Trimming shortened V by 0 bases and J by 12 bases, and 12 bases separated the two germline ends. CDR3 size: 13 residues. The CDR3 DNA reads TGTGCCAGCAGTGAAGCGCTCGCGGGGCTCCAGCATTTT. Translating it yields CASSEALAGLQHF.

There are a few counts of this clonotype. The gene calls are TRBV20-1 and TRBJ2-7; tentative D call: TRBD2 (6 bases). Germline CDR1 reads DFQATT; CDR2 reads SNEGSKA (reference sequence). The CDR3 runs 15 residues. V was trimmed by 1 base and J by 1 base, leaving 14 bases between them. CDR3 protein: CSARVREWGSYEQYF. Written as DNA, the CDR3 is TGCAGTGCTAGAGTACGGGAGTGGGGGTCCTACGAGCAGTACTTC.

This chain connects TRBV4-2 to TRBJ2-3; D gene uncertain. The germline V gene encodes CDR1 LGHNA and CDR2 YNFKEQ. Trimming left V 3 bases short and J 0 bases short, with 13 bases between. The CDR3 extends over 16 amino acids. The DNA of the CDR3 is TGTGCCAGCAGCCACCTTCCCAGAGATAGCACAGATACGCAGTATTTT. Protein sequence: CASSHLPRDSTDTQYF.

CDR3 loop: CASSLRLAGAIDEQYF. Written as DNA, the CDR3 is TGTGCCAGCAGCCTTCGACTAGCGGGAGCCATCGACGAGCAGTACTTC. This chain links TRBV3-1 with TRBJ2-7; the match to TRBD2 covers 12 bases. Germline V CDR1 and CDR2: LGHDT, YNNKEL (reference sequence). The CDR3 loop spans 16 amino acids. V lost 4 bases and J lost 5; bases outside the gene matches: 9.

CDR3 nucleotides: TGCAGTGCTAGAGATGGATTAACTGGGGGGCCGAACACTGAAGCTTTCTTT. Translated, it gives CSARDGLTGGPNTEAFF. V and J are TRBV20-1 and TRBJ1-1, with D possibly TRBD1 on 6 matching bases. Germline values: CDR1 DFQATT, CDR2 SNEGSKA (reference sequence). V was trimmed by 0 bases and J by 1 base, leaving 18 bases between them. The CDR3 spans 17 residues.

The sample holds many counts of this clonotype. The chain is built from TRBV20-1 and TRBJ2-7; 11 bases are shared with TRBD2. CDR1 and CDR2 (germline): DFQATT, SNEGSKA (reference sequence). The CDR3 loop spans 13 amino acids. With V trimmed by 6 bases and J by 0 bases, 1 base remained unmatched. DNA for the CDR3: TGCAGTGCACTAGCGGGAGTCTCCTACGAGCAGTACTTC. Amino acids: CSALAGVSYEQYF.

The chain links TRBV27 to TRBJ2-7, with D maybe TRBD1 (6 bases). V was trimmed by 3 bases and J by 2 bases, leaving 14 bases between them. CDR1 MNHEY and CDR2 SMNVEV come from the germline V gene (reference sequence). The CDR3 contains 15 residues. The CDR3 is CASSLGARATYEQYF. CDR3 nucleotide sequence: TGTGCCAGCAGTTTGGGGGCGAGAGCTACCTACGAGCAGTACTTC.

This chain connects TRBV7-9 to TRBJ2-2; 9 nucleotides agree with TRBD1. Unmatched junction bases numbered 7, after V lost 4 bases and J lost 1 base. Germline CDR1 is SEHNR and CDR2 is FQNEAQ (reference sequence). The CDR3 runs to 17 residues. CDR3 residues: CASSYHGDRVNTGELFF. Here the CDR3 DNA reads TGTGCCAGCAGCTACCATGGGGACAGGGTGAACACCGGGGAGCTGTTTTTT.

The rearrangement links TRBV27 to TRBJ2-7; a possible D gene is TRBD2 (7 bases). Germline CDR1 is MNHEY and CDR2 is SMNVEV (reference sequence). The CDR3 totals 16 residues. V was clipped by 0 bases and J by 4 bases, with 16 bases between them. The CDR3 sequence is CASSLSGAGRVYEQYF. In nucleotides, the CDR3 is TGTGCCAGCAGTTTATCGGGGGCAGGGAGGGTTTACGAGCAGTACTTC.

V is TRBV5-6 and J is TRBJ2-1, with 8 bases that match TRBD2. The CDR3 extends over 17 amino acids. V lost 9 bases and J lost 9; bases outside the gene matches: 23. CDR1 SGHDT and CDR2 YYEEEE come from the germline V gene. CDR3 DNA: TGTGCCAACGGAGGAAGTGGGACTAACGGGAGGGCCGCTGAGCAGTTCTTC. Amino acid sequence: CANGGSGTNGRAAEQFF.

V is TRBV5-1 and J is TRBJ2-1; maybe TRBD1 (6 bases). The CDR3 has 15 residues. Between the trimmed V and J ends, which lost 0 bases and 8 bases, there was a span of 15 bases. CDR1 is SGHRS, CDR2 YFSETQ, per germline. CDR3 loop: CASSLEGDGDDEQFF. The CDR3 DNA reads TGCGCCAGCAGCTTGGAGGGGGACGGTGACGATGAGCAGTTCTTC.

The J gene is TRBJ2-3, the V gene TRBV29-1; 9 bases are a match to TRBD2. With V trimmed by 7 bases and J by 4 bases, 9 bases remained unmatched. The CDR3 is 14 amino acids. Per germline, CDR1 SQVTM and CDR2 ANQGSEA. The CDR3 region has the DNA TGCAGCGCTGACGGCGGGGGGGTGTCAGATACGCAGTATTTT. Encoded protein: CSADGGGVSDTQYF.

CDR3 in DNA: TGTGCCAGCAGCTCCTTCTTAGCCCCGGGACAGGTCTACGAGCAGTACTTC. Translated: CASSSFLAPGQVYEQYF. The V gene is TRBV7-9, the J gene TRBJ2-4; the match to TRBD1 covers 8 bases. The last part of the DNA fits TRBJ2-7 better; the J call may be wrong. This CDR3 contains 17 residues. In germline, CDR1 is SEHNR, CDR2 FQNEAQ (reference sequence).

In regard to this clonotype: Mismatch with germline at one junction end may stem from a read error. This sequence joins TRBV4-2 and TRBJ2-5; 16 bases are a match to TRBD2. The germline gives CDR1 LGHNA, CDR2 YNFKEQ. This CDR3 is 16 amino acids long. This CDR3 reads CASSQGLAGGPEIQYF. As DNA, the CDR3 is TGTGCCAGCAGCCAGGGACTAGCGGGAGGGCCAGAGATCCAGTACTTC.

J is TRBJ2-5 and V is TRBV20-1, with 9 bases aligning to TRBD2. Germline V gives CDR1 DFQATT, CDR2 SNEGSKA (reference sequence). J was trimmed by 11 bases and V by 0 bases; bases with no gene match: 13. The CDR3 contains 15 residues. The CDR3: CSARDLASGTDGQYF. The DNA of the CDR3 is TGCAGTGCTAGAGATCTGGCTAGCGGGACGGATGGGCAGTACTTC.